This T cell receptor beta chain was observed in a study of cytomegalovirus exposure and HLA in healthy donors. J gave up 5 bases and V 6 bases, and 8 bases lay outside the gene matches. This CDR3 has 15 residues. The germline V gene has CDR1 ENHRY and CDR2 SYGVKD. Overall study results and limits: TCR beta V- and J-gene trimming was later associated with a missense DCLRE1C variant. Roughly even sequencing depth across donors was the assumption behind the presence/absence analyses.

Primers: 60 Vbeta forward and 13 Jbeta reverse. The method was immunoSEQ multiplex PCR; TCRdb's version includes in-frame clones alone and lacks a portion of them. The sample includes 200,000 to 250,000 clones, around 80% of them seen just once. Worth noting for this clone: What it recognizes is unknown.

The sequencing input was PBMCs. This receptor was identified in a woman in her thirties or forties in good health and CMV-seropositive. The chain recombines TRBV10-3 with TRBJ2-2; 8 positions match TRBD2. The CDR3 nucleotides are TGTGCCATCAGGTCCGGGGCGGGGGGAACCGGGGAGCTGTTTTTT. This translates into CAIRSGAGGTGELFF.